These 8 T cell receptor beta chains share one sample of origin, sequenced in a study of vaccination and CD4 T cells after COVID-19. Their antigens remain unidentified. The treatment: 10-day PBMC culture with coronavirus spike peptide pools or control peptides (ViraFEST assay). Cultured CD4+ T cell DNA underwent sequencing with the Oncomine TCR Beta short-read assay. TCRdb recomputed calls from the PCR reads with MiXCR, one row per CDR3 protein. The profile shows about 8,900 distinct CDR3 sequences, over 30% of them singletons. Sequencing was done on a sample of CD4+ T cells from blood, cultured in vitro. The receptors shown here come from a human donor who had recovered from COVID-19.

The chain joins TRBV5-4 to TRBJ2-1; 8 bases are shared with TRBD2. Germline V gene sequence: CDR1 SGHNT, CDR2 YYREEE (reference sequence). Trimming cost V 0 bases and J 8 bases; bases outside gene matches: 4. The CDR3 extends over 14 amino acids. The CDR3 is CASSLGGGPDEQFF. CDR3 coding DNA: TGTGCCAGCAGCTTGGGCGGGGGGCCCGATGAGCAGTTCTTC.

This clonotype has more than one count but fewer than ten. The chain joins TRBV6-1 to TRBJ1-3; D is undetermined. CDR1 MNHNS and CDR2 SASEGT come from the germline V gene. V was shortened by 1 base and J by 0 bases, with 10 bases between the two germline ends. The CDR3 has 16 residues. CDR3 DNA sequence: TGTGCCAGCAGTGAAGTTGCAGGTCCCTCTGGAAACACCATATATTTT. This sequence encodes CASSEVAGPSGNTIYF.

V is TRBV5-1 and J is TRBJ1-2; D unclear. Trimming removed 4 bases at V and 3 bases at J, with 13 bases between. Germline CDR1 SGHRS, CDR2 YFSETQ. This CDR3 region has 14 residues. This CDR3 reads CASSAGRLDYGYTF. CDR3 coding DNA: TGCGCCAGCAGCGCAGGCCGATTGGACTATGGCTACACCTTC.

Only a few counts were recorded for this clonotype. V usage is TRBV14 and J usage is TRBJ1-2; TRBD1 agrees at 7 bases. Germline CDR1 SGHDN, CDR2 FVKESK. J lost 7 bases, V lost 0 bases, and 8 bases had no gene match. This CDR3 has 15 amino acids. The CDR3 protein is CASSQEFRGLSGYTF. In DNA, the CDR3 is TGTGCCAGCAGCCAAGAGTTCAGGGGGTTGAGTGGCTACACCTTC.

The CDR3 region has the DNA TGTGCCAGCTACCCTCGGAACTCCCGCACAGATACGCAGTATTTT. Its translation is CASYPRNSRTDTQYF. This chain connects TRBV5-4 to TRBJ2-3; D gene uncertain. This CDR3 is built from 15 residues. CDR1 and CDR2 from the germline V gene are SGHNT and YYREEE (reference sequence). With 7 bases removed from V and 1 base from J, the gap between germline ends came to 16 bases. The full variable domain, rest sourced from reference TRBV5-4 and TRBJ2-3, is ETGVTQSPTHLIKTRGQQVTLRCSSQSGHNTVSWYQQALGQGPQFIFQYYREEENGRGNFPPRFSGLQFPNYSSELNVNALELDDSALYLCASYPRNSRTDTQYFGPGTRLTVL.

This sequence joins TRBV2 and TRBJ1-5, with D possibly being TRBD1 (6 bases). V was clipped by 5 bases and J by 7 bases, with 9 bases between them. CDR1 is SNHLY and CDR2 is FYNNEI in the germline V gene. The CDR3 consists of 12 residues. DNA for the CDR3: TGTGCCAGCAGTCGCGACAGGCAGCCCCAGCATTTT. Translating gives CASSRDRQPQHF.

V and J are TRBV18 and TRBJ1-1, with D perhaps matching TRBD1 (6 bases). The CDR3 spans 14 residues. The germline V gene encodes CDR1 KGHSH and CDR2 LQKENI. Trimming shortened V by 2 bases and J by 11 bases, and 18 bases separated the two germline ends. The CDR3 loop reads CASSPSGGSPWAFF. CDR3 nucleotides: TGTGCCAGCTCACCAAGCGGGGGCTCTCCCTGGGCTTTCTTT.

The chain carries TRBV4-1 and TRBJ1-2; the match to TRBD1 covers 8 bases. The CDR3 is made up of 15 amino acids. Germline V lookup: CDR1 MGHRA, CDR2 YSYEKL. Unmatched junction bases numbered 5, after V lost 2 bases and J lost 3 bases. CDR3 in amino acids: CASSQPGGNDYGYTF. The CDR3 coding sequence is TGCGCCAGCAGCCAACCAGGGGGCAATGACTATGGCTACACCTTC.